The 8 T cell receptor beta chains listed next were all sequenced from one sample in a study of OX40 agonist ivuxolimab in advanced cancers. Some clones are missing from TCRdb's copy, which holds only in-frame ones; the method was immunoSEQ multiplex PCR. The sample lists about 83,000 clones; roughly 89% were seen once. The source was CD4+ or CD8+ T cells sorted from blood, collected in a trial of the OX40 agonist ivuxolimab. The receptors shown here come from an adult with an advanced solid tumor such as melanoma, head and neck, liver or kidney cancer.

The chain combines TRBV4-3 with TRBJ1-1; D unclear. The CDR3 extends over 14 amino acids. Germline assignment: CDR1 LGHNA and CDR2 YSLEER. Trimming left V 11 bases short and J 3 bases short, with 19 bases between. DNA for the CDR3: TGCGCCTCTTACGGGATCCGGAGTTACACTGAAGCTTTCTTT. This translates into CASYGIRSYTEAFF.

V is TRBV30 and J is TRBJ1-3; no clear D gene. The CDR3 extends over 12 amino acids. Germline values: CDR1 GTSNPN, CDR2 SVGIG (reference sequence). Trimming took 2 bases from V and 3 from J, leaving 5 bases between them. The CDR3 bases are TGTGCCTGGAGTACCGTTGGAAACACCATATATTTT. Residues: CAWSTVGNTIYF.

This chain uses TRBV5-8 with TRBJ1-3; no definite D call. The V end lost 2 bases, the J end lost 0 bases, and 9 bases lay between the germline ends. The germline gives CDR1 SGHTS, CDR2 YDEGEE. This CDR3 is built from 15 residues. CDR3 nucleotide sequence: TGTGCCAGCAGCTTTAACGGGTACTCTGGAAACACCATATATTTT. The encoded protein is CASSFNGYSGNTIYF.

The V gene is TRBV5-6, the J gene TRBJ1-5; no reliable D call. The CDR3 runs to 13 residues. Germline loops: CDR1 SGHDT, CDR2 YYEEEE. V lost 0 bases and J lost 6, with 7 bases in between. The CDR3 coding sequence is TGTGCCAGCAGCTTGGGTGGGAGTCAGCCCCAGCATTTT. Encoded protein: CASSLGGSQPQHF.

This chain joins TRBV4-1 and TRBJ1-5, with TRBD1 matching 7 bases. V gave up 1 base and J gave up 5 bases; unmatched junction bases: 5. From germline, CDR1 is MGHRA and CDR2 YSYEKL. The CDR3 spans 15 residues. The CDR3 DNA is TGCGCCAGCAGCCAAGGACAAACAGGGGATCAGCCCCAGCATTTT. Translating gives CASSQGQTGDQPQHF.

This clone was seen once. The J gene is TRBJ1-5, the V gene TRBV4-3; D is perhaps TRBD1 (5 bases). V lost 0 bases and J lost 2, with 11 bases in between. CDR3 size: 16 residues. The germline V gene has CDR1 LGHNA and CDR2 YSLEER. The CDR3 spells CASSQDEWGGNQPQHF. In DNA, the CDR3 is TGCGCCAGCAGCCAAGATGAATGGGGGGGCAATCAGCCCCAGCATTTT.

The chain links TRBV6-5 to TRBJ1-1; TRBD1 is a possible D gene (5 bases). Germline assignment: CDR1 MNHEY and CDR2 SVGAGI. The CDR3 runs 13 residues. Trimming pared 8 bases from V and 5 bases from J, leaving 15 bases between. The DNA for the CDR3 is TGTGCCAGCCATGGACACCCGGGGACTGAAGCTTTCTTT. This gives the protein CASHGHPGTEAFF.

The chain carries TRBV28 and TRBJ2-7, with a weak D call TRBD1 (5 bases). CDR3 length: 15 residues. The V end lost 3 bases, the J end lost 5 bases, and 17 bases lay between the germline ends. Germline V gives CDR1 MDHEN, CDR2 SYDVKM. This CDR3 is CASSFISLGQDEQYF. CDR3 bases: TGTGCCAGCAGTTTTATTTCCCTGGGGCAGGACGAGCAGTACTTC.